The TCR beta chain described here comes from a study of response to subunit inactivated influenza vaccine. Regarding the study as a whole: Authors suggested that a seasonal influenza vaccination recruits few new T cells each time.

This clonotype showed up just a few times. Its antigen is as yet unknown. Germline CDR1 and CDR2: KGHDR and SFDVKD. The CDR3 sequence is 13 residues long. V lost 6 bases to trimming and J lost 11 bases; unmatched junction nucleotides: 10. Each CDR3 protein gets one entry after TCRdb re-called the RT-PCR reads with MiXCR. The sample includes fewer than 600,000 distinct CDR3 sequences, less than 7.5% of them seen just once. The chain has TRBV24-1 and TRBJ1-1, with 8 positions matching TRBD1. The TCR originated in a man aged 50 to 75 who received an inactivated influenza vaccine. Material: PBMCs from blood, obtained around 25 months after vaccination. CDR3 in amino acids: CATSRTGLSQAFF. Written as DNA, the CDR3 is TGTGCCACCAGTAGGACAGGGCTATCTCAGGCTTTCTTT.